The present TCR beta chain was sequenced within a study of control samples from healthy donors and cancer patients. This clone occurred once. The table came from immunoSEQ multiplex PCR; TCRdb's copy has only in-frame clones and leaves some out. The sample has about 220,000 clones; around 94% are singletons. The sample taken for sequencing was blood. The sequence was collected from a man between 50 and 59 years old in good health.

The CDR3 loop is CASMAPSGGARAEQFF. For the CDR3, the DNA is TGTGCCAGCATGGCCCCGAGCGGGGGGGCCAGGGCGGAGCAGTTCTTC. The chain recombines TRBV7-8 with TRBJ2-1; the match to TRBD2 covers 10 bases. The CDR3 contains 16 residues. Per germline, CDR1 SGHVS and CDR2 FQNEAQ. Trimming at V came to 7 bases and at J to 10 bases, leaving 16 bases not matched to a gene.